This T cell receptor (beta chain) was observed in a study of cytomegalovirus exposure and HLA in healthy donors. Across the study: Unique TCR beta sequences numbering around 110 million came from approximately 180 million T cells in an earlier analysis.

Despite likely unrecorded immune exposures, the donors were nominally healthy at the time of sampling. Primers for the PCR totalled 60 Vbeta and 13 Jbeta. Clones were sequenced by immunoSEQ multiplex PCR, and TCRdb holds only the in-frame ones, with some missing. The top ten hold 8.2% of the sample, which has more than 100,000 clones, about three quarters seen once. The CDR3 runs 13 residues. Germline V lookup: CDR1 SGHRS, CDR2 YFSETQ. J gave up 6 bases and V 4 bases, and 5 bases lay outside the gene matches. Sequencing was carried out using PBMCs. The chain has TRBV5-1 and TRBJ1-1, with 8 bases aligning to TRBD1. The receptor comes from a woman aged 40 to 55 in good health and CMV-seropositive. CDR3 sequence: CASSQTGVAEAFF. The CDR3 region has the DNA TGCGCCAGCAGCCAGACAGGGGTGGCTGAAGCTTTCTTT.